The 9 T cell receptor beta chains below all came from one sample that was sequenced in a study of vaccination and CD4 T cells after COVID-19. Antigens for these TCRs are unknown. Treatment here: roughly ten-day PBMC culture with coronavirus spike peptide pools or control peptides (ViraFEST assay). At the Johns Hopkins FTIC core, DNA taken from cultured CD4+ T cells was sequenced by way of the Oncomine TCR Beta short-read assay. Each CDR3 protein is one row after TCRdb ran MiXCR on the PCR reads. The sample contains around 12,000 distinct CDR3 sequences, 40% to 55% of which appear only once. The sequencing here drew on CD4+ T cells from blood, cultured in vitro, taken after SARS-CoV-2 vaccination. The receptors were sampled from a human donor who had recovered from COVID-19.

The chain is built from TRBV20-1 and TRBJ1-1, with 8 bases lining up with TRBD1. The germline V gene encodes CDR1 DFQATT and CDR2 SNEGSKA (reference sequence). The CDR3 extends over 15 amino acids. J gave up 1 base and V 6 bases, and 10 bases lay outside the gene matches. DNA for the CDR3: TGCAGTGCATCCGGACAGGGAGCGGGGAACACTGAAGCTTTCTTT. As protein: CSASGQGAGNTEAFF.

V is TRBV30 and J is TRBJ1-1; D might be TRBD1 (5 bases). The length of the CDR3 is 13 residues. From germline, CDR1 is GTSNPN and CDR2 SVGIG (reference sequence). Trimming left V 0 bases short and J 5 bases short, with 10 bases between. The CDR3 DNA reads as TGTGCCTGGAGTGTAGGGCAGGGAACTGAAGCTTTCTTT. Its translation: CAWSVGQGTEAFF.

This chain uses TRBV18 with TRBJ2-7; D is unresolved. Germline V gene data show CDR1 as KGHSH and CDR2 as LQKENI. The CDR3 has 13 amino acids. V dropped 5 bases and J dropped 0 bases, with 8 bases sitting between them. CDR3 nucleotides: TGTGCCAGCTCATTGCGCGGCTCCTACGAGCAGTACTTC. This gives the protein CASSLRGSYEQYF. The full variable domain, rest sourced from reference TRBV18 and TRBJ2-7, is NAGVMQNPRHLVRRRGQEARLRCSPMKGHSHVYWYRQLPEEGLKFMVYLQKENIIDESGMPKERFSAEFPKEGPSILRIQQVVRGDSAAYFCASSLRGSYEQYFGPGTRLTVT.

This clonotype came up a few times. The chain employs TRBV7-9 and TRBJ2-1; TRBD2 is a possible D gene (5 bases). The V end was cut by 5 bases, the J end by 5 bases, with 16 bases between. From germline, CDR1 is SEHNR and CDR2 FQNEAQ (reference sequence). The CDR3 is 15 amino acids. The CDR3 sequence: CASSLRNRGNNEQFF. DNA of the CDR3: TGTGCCAGCAGCCTTCGCAATCGGGGAAACAATGAGCAGTTCTTC.

V and J are TRBV28 and TRBJ2-2; 16 bases map to TRBD2. The CDR3 is 18 residues long. Losses at the gene ends were 6 bases for V and 2 bases for J; bases not matched to a gene: 6. Germline V gene data show CDR1 as MDHEN and CDR2 as SYDVKM. The CDR3 loop is CASSPGTSGRGNTGELFF. The DNA of the CDR3 is TGTGCCAGCAGCCCCGGGACTAGCGGGAGGGGAAACACCGGGGAGCTGTTTTTT.

This clonotype was seen a handful of times. The chain employs TRBV7-2 and TRBJ2-2; D remains ambiguous. The CDR3 covers 14 residues. Trimming cost V 1 base and J 1 base, with 4 bases left between them. CDR1 and CDR2 from the germline V gene are SGHTA and FQGNSA. In DNA, the CDR3 is TGTGCCAGCAGCTTAGACAGGAACACCGGGGAGCTGTTTTTT. Its protein product is CASSLDRNTGELFF.

The CDR3 DNA is TGTGCCAGCAGCCCCCGAAGGGTCGGAGTTTATGGGGAGCTGTTTTTT. Translating it yields CASSPRRVGVYGELFF. The J gene is TRBJ2-2, the V gene TRBV7-7; D is unclear. There are 16 residues in the CDR3. Germline CDR1 is SSHAT and CDR2 is FNYEAQ (reference sequence). Trimming removed 5 bases from V and 8 bases from J, with 21 bases in between.

This clonotype is deemed medium-sized. V is TRBV10-3 and J is TRBJ2-5; D might be TRBD1 or TRBD2, each matching 5 bases. The length of the CDR3 is 14 residues. Germline assignment: CDR1 ENHRY and CDR2 SYGVKD. V was shortened by 6 bases and J by 1 base, with 12 bases between the two germline ends. CDR3 sequence (DNA): TGTGCCATCAGACGGGACGGCTTCCAAGAGACCCAGTACTTC. Its translation: CAIRRDGFQETQYF.

This clonotype was recorded a few times. The chain recombines TRBV6-1 with TRBJ2-3; 9 bases map to TRBD1. Looked up from germline, CDR1 is MNHNS and CDR2 is SASEGT. With 6 bases clipped from V and 3 bases from J, the junction kept 13 bases outside the gene matches. The CDR3 is 17 amino acids. CDR3 bases: TGTGCCAGCAGCGTGATAGGACAGGGGTTAAGGACAGATACGCAGTATTTT. This codes for CASSVIGQGLRTDTQYF.